Below are 14 T cell receptor beta chains sequenced from a single sample in a study of technical replicates of blood from a few donors. Sequencing used immunoSEQ multiplex PCR; TCRdb keeps in-frame clones, though not all of them. The sample contains about 83,000 clones, 90% to 95% of which appear only once. The sequencing sample was made of T cells isolated from PBMCs. The receptors come from a human donor in good health.

This chain joins TRBV30 and TRBJ1-1, with D unresolved. Germline V gives CDR1 GTSNPN, CDR2 SVGIG (reference sequence). The CDR3 runs 12 residues. V was pared by 3 bases and J by 4 bases, with 9 bases between. CDR3 in DNA: TGTGCCTGGAGCGAGGTAGCCACTGAAGCTTTCTTT. It yields the protein CAWSEVATEAFF.

The V call is TRBV7-2, the J call TRBJ2-7; a weak D match, TRBD2 (6 bases). Germline V gene data show CDR1 as SGHTA and CDR2 as FQGNSA. Trimming left V 5 bases short and J 3 bases short, with 17 bases between. The CDR3 covers 15 residues. DNA for the CDR3: TGTGCCAGCAGCCTCGTAGGAGGGCAGAACTACGAGCAGTACTTC. This translates into CASSLVGGQNYEQYF.

The J gene is TRBJ1-2, the V gene TRBV7-9, with 10 bases matching TRBD1. V shed 1 base and J 4 bases; nucleotides not matched to a gene: 9. The CDR3 runs 17 residues. Germline V lookup: CDR1 SEHNR, CDR2 FQNEAQ (reference sequence). The CDR3 DNA sequence: TGTGCCAGCAGCTTAGGACAGGGGGCGTTAAAAGGCTATGGCTACACCTTC. It is translated as CASSLGQGALKGYGYTF.

V gene TRBV19 combines with J gene TRBJ2-3; no clear D gene. Per the germline V gene, CDR1 is LNHDA and CDR2 is SQIVND (reference sequence). This CDR3 region has 14 residues. Trimming left V 4 bases short and J 2 bases short, with 10 bases between. In nucleotides, the CDR3 is TGTGCCAGTAGTACTCCCCACAACACAGATACGCAGTATTTT. It is translated as CASSTPHNTDTQYF. Combining the CDR3 with reference TRBV19 and TRBJ2-3 gives the whole variable domain DGGITQSPKYLFRKEGQNVTLSCEQNLNHDAMYWYRQDPGQGLRLIYYSQIVNDFQKGDIAEGYSVSREKKESFPLTVTSAQKNPTAFYLCASSTPHNTDTQYFGPGTRLTVL.

The chain recombines TRBV6-5 with TRBJ2-7; 9 positions match TRBD1. In germline, CDR1 is MNHEY, CDR2 SVGAGI. V gave up 2 bases and J gave up 4 bases; unmatched junction bases: 6. The CDR3 is 15 amino acids. The CDR3 DNA reads TGTGCCAGCAGTTACGGACCGGGACAGGGTTACGAGCAGTACTTC. It is translated as CASSYGPGQGYEQYF.

With regard to this clone: Germline and junction disagree at one end, which may indicate a read error. V and J are TRBV4-1 and TRBJ2-5, with 7 bases that match TRBD1. CDR3 length: 15 amino acids. Germline V gene lookup returns CDR1 MGHRA and CDR2 YSYEKL. The DNA for the CDR3 is TGCGCCAGCAGCCAAGTGGGGACAGAACTAGAGAACCAGTACTTC. This encodes CASSQVGTELENQYF.

V is TRBV7-6 and J is TRBJ2-7, with 9 bases that match TRBD2. The CDR3 has 14 residues. Germline V gene lookup returns CDR1 SGHVS and CDR2 FNYEAQ. Germline trimming cut 5 bases from V and 3 bases from J; bases unmatched to any gene: 5. The CDR3 sequence is CASSRVAGDYEQYF. In nucleotides, the CDR3 is TGTGCCAGCAGCAGAGTAGCGGGAGACTACGAGCAGTACTTC.

In DNA, the CDR3 is TGTGCCAGCAGCAGGGGGCAGGACAATCAGCCCCAGCATTTT. Translated, it gives CASSRGQDNQPQHF. The rearrangement uses TRBV27 and TRBJ1-5, with 8 bases aligning to TRBD1. The CDR3 is 14 residues long. V trimming: 6 bases; J trimming: 3 bases; junction bases outside the gene matches: 4. Germline CDR1 is MNHEY and CDR2 is SMNVEV (reference sequence).

This chain connects TRBV27 to TRBJ1-6; 7 bases align to TRBD1. The germline V gene encodes CDR1 MNHEY and CDR2 SMNVEV (reference sequence). V lost 7 bases and J lost 12; bases outside the gene matches: 9. The CDR3 consists of 13 residues. In DNA form, the CDR3 reads TGTGCCAGCATCCGAACCCAGGGGGGACCCCTCCACTTT. It codes for CASIRTQGGPLHF.

The rearrangement links TRBV7-9 to TRBJ1-5, with D maybe TRBD1 (5 bases). From germline, CDR1 is SEHNR and CDR2 FQNEAQ (reference sequence). V shed 2 bases and J shed 6 bases, with 14 bases lying between them. The CDR3 extends over 15 amino acids. The CDR3 sequence is CASSLSGGVRQPQHF. Here the CDR3 DNA reads TGTGCCAGCAGCTTATCAGGAGGGGTTCGTCAGCCCCAGCATTTT.

This chain uses TRBV12-5 with TRBJ2-1, with a weak D call TRBD2 (7 bases). This CDR3 has 14 residues. Trimming removed 5 bases from V and 9 bases from J, with 17 bases in between. Per the germline V gene, CDR1 is LGHNT and CDR2 is FRNRAP. This CDR3 reads CASGPRGGLSEQFF. The CDR3 nucleotides are TGTGCTAGTGGTCCCAGGGGAGGGCTGAGTGAGCAGTTCTTC. Full variable domain (missing parts from reference TRBV12-5 and TRBJ2-1): DARVTQTPRHKVTEMGQEVTMRCQPILGHNTVFWYRQTMMQGLELLAYFRNRAPLDDSGMPKDRFSAEMPDATLATLKIQPSEPRDSAVYFCASGPRGGLSEQFFGPGTRLTVL.

The chain has TRBV4-1 and TRBJ2-7; D is possibly TRBD2 (6 bases). Germline-derived CDR1 and CDR2 are MGHRA and YSYEKL. V dropped 4 bases and J dropped 3 bases, with 16 bases sitting between them. The CDR3 sequence is 15 residues long. The CDR3 here is CASSLQQTAGYEQYF. In nucleotides, the CDR3 is TGCGCCAGCAGCCTACAACAGACAGCGGGCTACGAGCAGTACTTC.

This chain uses TRBV7-9 with TRBJ1-2, with D unclear. Germline-derived CDR1 and CDR2 are SEHNR and FQNEAQ (reference sequence). V dropped 1 base and J dropped 1 base, with 4 bases sitting between them. The CDR3 totals 13 residues. In nucleotides, the CDR3 is TGTGCCAGCAGCTTAGACGGTAACTATGGCTACACCTTC. Translated: CASSLDGNYGYTF.

The V gene is TRBV14, the J gene TRBJ2-3, with D unclear. Germline V gene sequence: CDR1 SGHDN, CDR2 FVKESK. The CDR3 loop spans 13 amino acids. V was pared by 1 base and J by 4 bases, with 6 bases between. The CDR3: CASSQVRSDTQYF. The CDR3 nucleotides are TGTGCCAGCAGCCAAGTCAGATCAGATACGCAGTATTTT. The variable domain in full, with the rest retrieved from reference TRBV14 and TRBJ2-3, is EAGVTQFPSHSVIEKGQTVTLRCDPISGHDNLYWYRRVMGKEIKFLLHFVKESKQDESGMPNNRFLAERTGGTYSTLKVQPAELEDSGVYFCASSQVRSDTQYFGPGTRLTVL.